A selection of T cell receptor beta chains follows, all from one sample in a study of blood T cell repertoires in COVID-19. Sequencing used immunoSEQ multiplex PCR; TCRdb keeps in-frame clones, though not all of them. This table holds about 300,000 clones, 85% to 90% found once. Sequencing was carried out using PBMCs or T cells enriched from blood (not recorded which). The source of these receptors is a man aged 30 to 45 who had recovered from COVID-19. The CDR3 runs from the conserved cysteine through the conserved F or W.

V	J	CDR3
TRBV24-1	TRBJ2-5	CATSDLGQGGETQYF
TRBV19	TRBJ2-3	CASSIDLDTGTDTQYF
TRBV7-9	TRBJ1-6	CASSSTGQTGGNSPLHF
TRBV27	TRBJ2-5	CASSTRTSGRRETQYF
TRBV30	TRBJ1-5	CAWTGQGNQPQHF
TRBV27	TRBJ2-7	CASSLRGDRGSSYEQYF
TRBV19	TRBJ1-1	CASSRQGAVMNTEAFF
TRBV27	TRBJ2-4	CASSLNGVAKNIQYF
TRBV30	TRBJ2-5	CAWAGQTLQETQYF
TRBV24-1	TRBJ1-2	CATSDLQRGQGGYTF
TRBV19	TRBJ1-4	CASSIMAGAEKLFF
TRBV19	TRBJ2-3	CASSIGSGTSGLTDTQYF
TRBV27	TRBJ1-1	CASSFQPQGATEAFF
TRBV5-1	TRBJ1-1	CASSLTGTNTEAFF
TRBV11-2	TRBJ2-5	CASSSKTGLVTQYF
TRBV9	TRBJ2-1	CASSGGQGSYNEQFF
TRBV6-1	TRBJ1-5	CASSEWQPPTPGNF
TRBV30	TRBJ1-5	CAWRQRDSNQPQHF
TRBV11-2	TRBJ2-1	CASSLGDRAGDEQFF
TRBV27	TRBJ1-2	CASSSRQGEVYGYTF
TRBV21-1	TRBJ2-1	CASSKGETSGSKYNEQFF
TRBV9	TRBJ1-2	CASSVDVQGYYGYTF
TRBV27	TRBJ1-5	CASSSTGQVITNQPQHF
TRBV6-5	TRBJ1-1	CASSYSHQGATEAFF
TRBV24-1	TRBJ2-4	CATSPGAKNIQYF
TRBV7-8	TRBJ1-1	CASRRTGLPMNTEAFF
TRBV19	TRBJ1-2	CASSTYQGYYGYTF
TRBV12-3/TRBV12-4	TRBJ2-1	CASSLIGGEEQFF
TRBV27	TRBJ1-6	CASSQTIFGDSPLHF